Detailed here is one T cell receptor (beta chain). The antigen is undetermined. V was shortened by 5 bases and J by 10 bases, with 14 bases between the two germline ends. There are 12 residues in the CDR3. CDR1 and CDR2 (germline): SNHLY, FYNNEI. Each CDR3 protein gets one entry after TCRdb re-called the 5' RACE reads with MiXCR. The repertoire holds about 220,000 distinct CDR3 sequences, with about 3% as singletons. This entry comes from a study of T cells after yellow fever vaccination. Regarding the study as a whole: Subsequent to the booster, the majority of primary-vaccination clones reappeared (about 97% CD4, 80% to 90% CD8).

The rearrangement joins TRBV2 to TRBJ1-1; D is ambiguous. The sequence was collected from a young man who received the YFV17D yellow fever vaccine. Sequenced material: CD4+ T cells sorted from PBMCs, taken 10 days after the yellow fever booster vaccination. The CDR3 nucleotides are TGTGCCAGCAGTTCCTCGGGGAAGGGAGCTTTCTTT. Protein product: CASSSSGKGAFF.